The 32 T cell receptor beta chains below all came from one sample that was sequenced in a study of molecular identifiers for immune sequencing clone quantification. From the PCR reads, TCRdb called clonotypes with MiXCR, one entry per CDR3 protein. Here the sample spans approximately 670,000 distinct CDR3 sequences, approximately 20% being singletons. The sample comprised naive CD8+ T cells from blood, with Jurkat cell RNA spiked in. Subset indicated: FACS-sorted CD8+CD4-CCR7+CD45RA+ naive T cells. The origin of the receptors is a human donor in good health. Some libraries in this study had Jurkat cell RNA spiked in.

This clonotype was counted a few times. This rearrangement joins TRBV6-2 or TRBV6-3 to TRBJ2-7; D call uncertain. From germline, CDR1 is MNHEY and CDR2 SVGEGT. Trimming left V 8 bases short and J 3 bases short, with 8 bases between. This CDR3 spans 11 amino acids. The CDR3 bases are TGTGCCAGCCGGCAAAACTACGAGCAGTACTTC. It specifies CASRQNYEQYF.

The sample holds many counts of this clonotype. J is TRBJ1-1 and V is TRBV7-9, with TRBD1 as a possible D gene (5 bases). CDR1 and CDR2 from the germline V gene are SEHNR and FQNEAQ (reference sequence). This CDR3 spans 14 amino acids. The V end lost 5 bases, the J end lost 4 bases, and 14 bases lay between the germline ends. The CDR3 DNA sequence: TGTGCCAGCAGCCCCATAATTAGGGGCACTGAAGCTTTCTTT. It specifies CASSPIIRGTEAFF.

In this sample, this clonotype turned up many times. The rearrangement links TRBV19 to TRBJ2-7; perhaps TRBD2 as D (5 bases). The V gene's germline CDR1 is LNHDA and CDR2 SQIVND (reference sequence). V was cut by 5 bases and J by 1 base, with 12 bases left in between. The CDR3 extends over 14 amino acids. Here the CDR3 reads CASSPRTQSYEQYF. In DNA, the CDR3 is TGTGCCAGTAGTCCCCGGACTCAGTCCTACGAGCAGTACTTC.

The CDR3, as DNA: TGTGCCAGCACGCCGGGACAGGGGTACACAGATACGCAGTATTTT. Amino acids: CASTPGQGYTDTQYF. This chain uses TRBV12-3 or TRBV12-4 with TRBJ2-3; TRBD1 agrees at 10 bases. Trimming removed 7 bases from V and 2 bases from J; junction bases left unmatched: 6. This CDR3 spans 15 amino acids.

Concerning this clonotype: Relative to the germline gene, one junction end is altered; a read error may explain this. The genes are TRBV5-5 and TRBJ2-7, with 9 bases identical to TRBD2. Germline CDR1 is SGHKS and CDR2 is YYEKEE (reference sequence). CDR3 length equals 16 residues. This CDR3 reads CASGLKGSGSFGEQYF. CDR3 DNA: TGTGCCAGCGGCTTGAAGGGTAGCGGGAGTTTCGGCGAGCAGTACTTC. Full variable domain (rest looked up from reference TRBV5-5 and TRBJ2-7): DAGVTQSPTHLIKTRGQQVTLRCSPISGHKSVSWYQQVLGQGPQFIFQYYEKEERGRGNFPDRFSARQFPNYSSELNVNALLLGDSALYLCASGLKGSGSFGEQYFGPGTRLTVT.

This clonotype was observed a handful of times. V is TRBV10-3 and J is TRBJ2-1; D ambiguous. Germline lookup yields CDR1 ENHRY and CDR2 SYGVKD. CDR3 length: 12 amino acids. V was cut by 0 bases and J by 10 bases, with 7 bases left in between. This CDR3 reads CAISESAVEQFF. The CDR3 region has the DNA TGTGCCATCAGTGAGTCCGCTGTGGAGCAGTTCTTC.

This clonotype was found many times. The chain links TRBV6-6 to TRBJ2-7; the match to TRBD2 covers 7 bases. Trimming cost V 5 bases and J 5 bases; bases outside gene matches: 0. CDR1 is MNHNY and CDR2 is SVGAGI in the germline V gene (reference sequence). This CDR3 comprises 11 residues. The CDR3 spells CASSSGNEQYF. The CDR3 DNA follows: TGTGCCAGCAGTAGCGGGAACGAGCAGTACTTC.

This clonotype was counted ten times or more. This chain joins TRBV7-9 and TRBJ2-1; 11 bases map to TRBD2. This CDR3 comprises 13 residues. After removal of 10 bases from V and 8 bases from J, the junction contained 7 bases not matched to a gene. Germline V gives CDR1 SEHNR, CDR2 FQNEAQ (reference sequence). This chain's CDR3 is CATNSGRGDEQFF. CDR3 nucleotide sequence: TGTGCCACCAATAGCGGGAGGGGTGATGAGCAGTTCTTC. The entire variable domain, with the rest obtained from reference TRBV7-9 and TRBJ2-1, is as follows: DTGVSQNPRHKITKRGQNVTFRCDPISEHNRLYWYRQTLGQGPEFLTYFQNEAQLEKSRLLSDRFSAERPKGSFSTLEIQRTEQGDSAMYLCATNSGRGDEQFFGPGTRLTVL.

This clonotype was observed a handful of times. The CDR3 does not close with the conserved phenylalanine or tryptophan, likely indicating a read error. The limits of the CDR3 on the DNA are not certain, so only TCRdb's listed CDR3 is given. The chain recombines TRBV7-8 with TRBJ2-4; the D call TRBD1 from the table was never checked on the DNA. Germline CDR1 is SGHVS and CDR2 is FQNEAQ. The CDR3 is 11 amino acids long, termini counted. The CDR3 loop is CASSLDGPPNV.

The chain carries TRBV30 and TRBJ2-7, with D hard to call. CDR1 and CDR2 from the germline V gene are GTSNPN and SVGIG (reference sequence). The CDR3 is made up of 10 amino acids. Deletions cut 5 bases from V and 5 bases from J, with 7 bases between. The DNA for the CDR3 is TGTGCCTGGTCCGTAGACGAGCAGTACTTC. It codes for CAWSVDEQYF. The full variable domain, rest sourced from reference TRBV30 and TRBJ2-7, is SQTIHQWPATLVQPVGSPLSLECTVEGTSNPNLYWYRQAAGRGLQLLFYSVGIGQISSEVPQNLSASRPQDRQFILSSKKLLLSDSGFYLCAWSVDEQYFGPGTRLTVT.

This clonotype was counted many times. The chain is built from TRBV9 and TRBJ1-2, with D possibly TRBD1 on 6 matching bases. CDR1 is SGDLS, CDR2 YYNGEE, per germline. Trimming left V 5 bases short and J 0 bases short, with 14 bases between. This CDR3 spans 15 amino acids. The DNA for the CDR3 is TGTGCCAGCAGTTACAGGGAGCAAACTAACTATGGCTACACCTTC. It encodes CASSYREQTNYGYTF.

At least ten counts were recorded for this clonotype. V gene TRBV15 combines with J gene TRBJ2-1; TRBD2 might be the D (6 bases). The CDR3 is made up of 18 amino acids. Looked up from germline, CDR1 is LNHNV and CDR2 is YYDKDF (reference sequence). V lost 2 bases and J lost 2, with 19 bases in between. The CDR3 region has the DNA TGTGCCACCAGCAGAACTCCGGGCGGGGTTTCGACCTACAATGAGCAGTTCTTC. This sequence encodes CATSRTPGGVSTYNEQFF.

For this clonotype: A read error is possible here, since a much larger clone lies one base away. V usage is TRBV7-9 and J usage is TRBJ2-7; no firm D call. CDR1 and CDR2 from the germline V gene are SEHNR and FQNEAQ (reference sequence). CDR3 length equals 12 residues. CDR3 loop: CASSLKRDEQHF. DNA for the CDR3: TGTGCCAGCAGCCTAAAGCGTGACGAGCAGCACTTC.

The J gene is TRBJ2-7, the V gene TRBV19; D assignment may be TRBD1 or TRBD2 (5 bases each). The V and J ends lost 1 base and 3 bases respectively, with 16 bases between them. The CDR3 length is 16 residues. Germline V gene data show CDR1 as LNHDA and CDR2 as SQIVND (reference sequence). CDR3 protein: CASSIAGGSYVYEQYF. The CDR3 coding sequence is TGTGCCAGTAGTATAGCTGGGGGAAGTTACGTCTACGAGCAGTACTTC.

This clonotype appeared many times. The chain uses TRBV28 and TRBJ2-5; 7 nucleotides align to TRBD2. Per germline, CDR1 MDHEN and CDR2 SYDVKM. Losses at the gene ends were 5 bases for V and 0 bases for J; bases not matched to a gene: 12. This CDR3 is 17 amino acids long. The CDR3 nucleotides are TGTGCCAGCAGTCCCCATTACAGCGGGACGTACCAAGAGACCCAGTACTTC. It specifies CASSPHYSGTYQETQYF.

This clonotype occurred many times. The chain has TRBV4-3 and TRBJ2-3; TRBD2 matches at 8 bases. Trimming removed 0 bases from V and 5 bases from J; junction bases left unmatched: 4. CDR1 is LGHNA, CDR2 YSLEER, per germline. This CDR3 contains 15 residues. CDR3 nucleotides: TGCGCCAGCAGCCAAGATCGGGGGGGCGGAGATACGCAGTATTTT. It yields the protein CASSQDRGGGDTQYF.

A word on this clonotype: A clone one base away is much larger, so this may be a read error. The chain uses TRBV9 and TRBJ2-7; D not resolved. This CDR3 is 15 amino acids long. V dropped 0 bases and J dropped 3 bases, with 13 bases sitting between them. Germline V lookup: CDR1 SGDLS, CDR2 YYNGEE. The CDR3 nucleotides read TGTGCCAGCAGCGTAGGGGCTTCCCTATTCTACGAGCAGTACTTC. Translated: CASSVGASLFYEQYF.

As for this clonotype: Likely a read error: the CDR3 ends without its conserved phenylalanine or tryptophan. The chain has TRBV18 and TRBJ2-3; the match to TRBD2 covers 9 bases. CDR1 and CDR2 from the germline V gene are KGHSH and LQKENI. V shed 3 bases, J shed 2 bases, and the junction held 12 bases outside the gene matches. This CDR3 is 18 amino acids long. The CDR3 coding sequence is TGTGCCAGCTCACCCCCTAAAATAGCGGGGGTGAACACAGATACGCAGTATTCT. Amino acid sequence: CASSPPKIAGVNTDTQYS.

Turning to this clonotype: A much larger clone lies one base from this, so it may be a read error. This chain links TRBV29-1 with TRBJ2-5; D possibly corresponds to TRBD2 (5 bases). The CDR3 is made up of 16 amino acids. V lost 1 base, J lost 4 bases, and 19 bases lay in between. The germline V gene has CDR1 SQVTM and CDR2 ANQGSEA. CDR3 in amino acids: CSVEVELVGVGETQYF. The CDR3, as DNA: TGCAGCGTTGAAGTGGAGCTAGTGGGAGTGGGAGAGACCCAGTACTTC.

With regard to this clonotype: The germline gene is not matched at one end of the junction; a read error may be the cause. This chain connects TRBV10-3 to TRBJ1-3, with no clear D. The CDR3 spans 13 residues. Germline loops: CDR1 ENHRY, CDR2 SYGVKD. CDR3: CAVSVGGGNTIYF. CDR3 nucleotide sequence: TGTGCCGTCAGTGTCGGAGGTGGAAACACCATATATTTT.

This clonotype has ten or more counts. The rearrangement joins TRBV9 to TRBJ2-5; D remains ambiguous. Between the trimmed V and J ends, which lost 0 bases and 2 bases, there was a span of 5 bases. This CDR3 comprises 13 residues. The germline CDR1 and CDR2 sequences are SGDLS and YYNGEE. In DNA form, the CDR3 reads TGTGCCAGCAGCGTAGCGACACAAGAGACCCAGTACTTC. It yields the protein CASSVATQETQYF.

This clonotype has just a few counts. The CDR3 coding sequence is TGTGCCTGGACCTCAGGGCCGGCGCTCTACGAGCAGTACTTC. This sequence encodes CAWTSGPALYEQYF. This chain uses TRBV30 with TRBJ2-7; possible D gene TRBD1, 5 bases. Germline values: CDR1 GTSNPN, CDR2 SVGIG (reference sequence). CDR3 length: 14 residues. The V end was cut by 4 bases, the J end by 3 bases, with 16 bases between.

Remarks on this clonotype: With a much larger clone just one base away, this may be a read error. V gene TRBV2 combines with J gene TRBJ1-1; 11 positions match TRBD1. The CDR3 sequence is 15 residues long. Germline V gives CDR1 SNHLY, CDR2 FYNNEI. The CDR3 region is CAGSPRTGGQVEAFF. Written as DNA, the CDR3 is TGTGCCGGCAGTCCGCGGACAGGGGGCCAGGTTGAAGCTTTCTTT.

A remark on this clonotype: This could be a read error, since a much larger clone is one nucleotide away. The CDR3 region has the DNA TGTGCCATCAGTGAGTCTACTAGCGGGAAGAATAAGCAGTTCTTC. As protein: CAISESTSGKNKQFF. V is TRBV10-3 and J is TRBJ2-1, with 10 nucleotides matching TRBD2. Germline CDR1 reads ENHRY; CDR2 reads SYGVKD. The CDR3 contains 15 residues. The V gene end was trimmed by 0 bases and the J gene end by 11 bases; junction bases not matched to a gene: 7.

To note about this clonotype: Since a much larger clone is just one base distant, this may be a read error. Likely a read error: the CDR3 ends without its conserved phenylalanine or tryptophan. This chain uses TRBV19 with TRBJ1-1; maybe TRBD1 (5 bases). Trimming removed 3 bases from V and 4 bases from J, with 15 bases in between. Germline V gives CDR1 LNHDA, CDR2 SQIVND (reference sequence). The CDR3 extends over 15 amino acids. The CDR3 is CASSILGEGSTEAFL. The CDR3 nucleotides are TGTGCCAGTAGTATTCTAGGGGAAGGGAGCACTGAAGCTTTCCTT.

The V gene is TRBV10-3, the J gene TRBJ2-7; D remains ambiguous. Trimming removed 4 bases from V and 3 bases from J, with 4 bases in between. Looked up from germline, CDR1 is ENHRY and CDR2 is SYGVKD. This CDR3 spans 11 amino acids. CDR3: CAISGNYEQYF. DNA of the CDR3: TGTGCCATCAGTGGGAACTACGAGCAGTACTTC.

This clonotype was detected ten times or more. This sequence joins TRBV27 and TRBJ1-1; 12 nucleotides align to TRBD1. CDR3 length equals 18 residues. Germline V gives CDR1 MNHEY, CDR2 SMNVEV (reference sequence). J was trimmed by 6 bases and V by 0 bases; bases with no gene match: 11. CDR3 nucleotide sequence: TGTGCCAGCAGTTTATCGTGGGGACAGGGGGCGGTAATCTCTGAAGCTTTCTTT. Protein sequence: CASSLSWGQGAVISEAFF.

The rearrangement links TRBV27 to TRBJ1-5, with D possibly being TRBD1 (6 bases). The length of the CDR3 is 11 residues. Trimming shortened V by 8 bases and J by 7 bases, and 9 bases separated the two germline ends. Germline values: CDR1 MNHEY, CDR2 SMNVEV (reference sequence). The chain's CDR3 is CASFRGQPQHF. In nucleotides, the CDR3 is TGTGCCAGCTTTAGGGGGCAGCCCCAGCATTTT.

This clonotype was observed at least ten times. This chain's CDR3 is CASSSGENTIYF. CDR3 coding DNA: TGTGCCAGCAGCTCGGGAGAGAACACCATATATTTT. The J gene is TRBJ1-3, the V gene TRBV13; no reliable D call. The germline V and J ends were trimmed by 4 bases and 7 bases, with 8 bases remaining between them. The CDR3 runs to 12 residues. Germline V lookup: CDR1 PRHDT, CDR2 FYEKMQ (reference sequence).

A note on this clonotype: This clone may be a read error of a much larger clone one base away. No conserved phenylalanine or tryptophan is present at the end of the CDR3, so a read error is the likely explanation. The CDR3 loop reads CASSFGPLQTLSGNTIYL. The CDR3 DNA reads TGTGCCAGCAGCTTCGGCCCACTTCAAACACTCTCTGGAAACACCATATATCTT. The chain links TRBV5-6 to TRBJ1-3; unclear D gene. Deletions cut 2 bases from V and 0 bases from J, with 18 bases between. The CDR3 is 18 amino acids. In germline, CDR1 is SGHDT, CDR2 YYEEEE.

This clonotype was recorded a few times. Compared with germline, one end of the junction differs, possibly owing to a read error. Written as DNA, the CDR3 is TGCGCCAACAGTGAGTCGACAGGTCCACCGGGGGGCTACGAGCAGTACTTC. This codes for CANSESTGPPGGYEQYF. The V and J genes are TRBV10-2 and TRBJ2-7; D is perhaps TRBD2 (7 bases). The CDR3 sequence is 17 residues long. In germline, CDR1 is WSHSY, CDR2 SAAADI.

This clonotype was seen many times. The chain uses TRBV28 and TRBJ1-5; no firm D call. Germline CDR1 MDHEN, CDR2 SYDVKM. Trimming stripped 3 bases from V and 5 bases from J, with 17 bases between. The CDR3 consists of 16 residues. The CDR3 is CASSFKPASFDQPQHF. The CDR3 coding sequence is TGTGCCAGCAGTTTTAAGCCGGCTTCTTTTGATCAGCCCCAGCATTTT.